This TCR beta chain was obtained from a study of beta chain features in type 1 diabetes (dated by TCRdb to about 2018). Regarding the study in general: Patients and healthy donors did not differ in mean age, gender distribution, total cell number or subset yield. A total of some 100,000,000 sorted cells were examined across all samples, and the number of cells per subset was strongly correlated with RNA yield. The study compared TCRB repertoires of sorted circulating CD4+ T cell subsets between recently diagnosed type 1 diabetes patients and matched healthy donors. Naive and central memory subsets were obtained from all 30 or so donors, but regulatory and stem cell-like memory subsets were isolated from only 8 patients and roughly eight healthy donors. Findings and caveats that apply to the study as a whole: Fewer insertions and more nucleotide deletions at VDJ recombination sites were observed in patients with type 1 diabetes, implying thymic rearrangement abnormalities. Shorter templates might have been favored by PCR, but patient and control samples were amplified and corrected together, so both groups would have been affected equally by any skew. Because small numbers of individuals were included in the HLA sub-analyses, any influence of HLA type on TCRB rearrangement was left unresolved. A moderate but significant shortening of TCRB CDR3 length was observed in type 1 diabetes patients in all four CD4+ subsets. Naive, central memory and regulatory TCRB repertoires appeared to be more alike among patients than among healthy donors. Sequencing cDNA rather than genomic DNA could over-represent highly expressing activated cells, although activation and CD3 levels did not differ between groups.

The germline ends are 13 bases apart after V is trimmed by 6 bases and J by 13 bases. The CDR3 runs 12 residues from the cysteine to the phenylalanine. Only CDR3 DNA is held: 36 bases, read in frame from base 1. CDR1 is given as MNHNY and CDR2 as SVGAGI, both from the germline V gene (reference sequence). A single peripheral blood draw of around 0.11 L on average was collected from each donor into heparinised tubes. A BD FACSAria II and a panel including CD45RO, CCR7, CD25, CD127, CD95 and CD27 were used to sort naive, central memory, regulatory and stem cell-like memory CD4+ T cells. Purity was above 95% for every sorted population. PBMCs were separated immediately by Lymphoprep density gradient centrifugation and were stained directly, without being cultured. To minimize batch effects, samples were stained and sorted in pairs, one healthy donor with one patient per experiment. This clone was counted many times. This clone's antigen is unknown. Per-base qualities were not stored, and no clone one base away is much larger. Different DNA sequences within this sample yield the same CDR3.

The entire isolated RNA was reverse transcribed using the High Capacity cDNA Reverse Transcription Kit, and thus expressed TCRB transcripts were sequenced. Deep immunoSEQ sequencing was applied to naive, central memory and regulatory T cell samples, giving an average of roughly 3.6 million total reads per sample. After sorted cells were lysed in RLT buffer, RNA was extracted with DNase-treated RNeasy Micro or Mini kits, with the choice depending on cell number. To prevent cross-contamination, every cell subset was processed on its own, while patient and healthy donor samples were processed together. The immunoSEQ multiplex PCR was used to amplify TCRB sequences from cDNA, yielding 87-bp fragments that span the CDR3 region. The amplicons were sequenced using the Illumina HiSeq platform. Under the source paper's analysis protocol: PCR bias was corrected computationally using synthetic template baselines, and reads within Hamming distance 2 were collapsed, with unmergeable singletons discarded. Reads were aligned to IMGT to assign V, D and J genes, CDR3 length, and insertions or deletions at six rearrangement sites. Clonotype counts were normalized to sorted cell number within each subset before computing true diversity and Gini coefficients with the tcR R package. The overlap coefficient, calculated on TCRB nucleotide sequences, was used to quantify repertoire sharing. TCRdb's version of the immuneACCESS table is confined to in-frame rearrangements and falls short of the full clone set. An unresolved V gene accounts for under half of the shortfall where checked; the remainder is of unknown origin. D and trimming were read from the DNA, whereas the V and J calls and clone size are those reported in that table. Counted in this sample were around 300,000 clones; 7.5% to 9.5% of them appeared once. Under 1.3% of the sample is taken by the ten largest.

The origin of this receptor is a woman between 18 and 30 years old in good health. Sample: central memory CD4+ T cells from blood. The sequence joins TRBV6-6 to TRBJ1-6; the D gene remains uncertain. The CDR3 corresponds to CASSSTGLPLHF. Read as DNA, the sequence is TGTGCCAGCAGCTCGACGGGTCTGCCCCTCCACTTT.